The 21 T cell receptor beta chains reported below all come from one sample, sequenced in a study of blood T cell repertoires in COVID-19. The assay was immunoSEQ multiplex PCR, and TCRdb's table has in-frame clones only and misses some. The table records a few hundred thousand clones, nearly 90% of them present only once. The sample was peripheral blood. These receptors were collected from a man younger than 35 with active or convalescent COVID-19.

CDR3 sequence: CASSFGTSGGSSYNEQFF. The DNA for the CDR3 is TGCGCCAGCAGCTTCGGGACTAGCGGGGGGAGCTCCTACAATGAGCAGTTCTTC. The chain combines TRBV5-1 with TRBJ2-1, with 15 bases fitting TRBD2. Germline CDR1 reads SGHRS; CDR2 reads YFSETQ. V lost 2 bases and J lost 0; bases outside the gene matches: 3. The CDR3 sequence is 18 residues long.

This chain uses TRBV7-3 with TRBJ2-1, with 7 bases fitting TRBD1. The CDR3 covers 14 residues. The germline gives CDR1 SGHTA, CDR2 FQGTGA. V shed 4 bases and J 5 bases; nucleotides not matched to a gene: 5. The CDR3 loop is CASSSLDRNNEQFF. CDR3 coding DNA: TGTGCCAGCAGCTCCCTGGACAGGAACAATGAGCAGTTCTTC.

The J gene is TRBJ2-5, the V gene TRBV6-5, with D unclear. V gave up 4 bases and J gave up 1 base, with 7 bases separating them. CDR1 MNHEY and CDR2 SVGAGI come from the germline V gene. The CDR3 has 13 residues. In nucleotides, the CDR3 is TGTGCCAGCAGTTTTCAGATCCAAGAGACCCAGTACTTC. Its translation: CASSFQIQETQYF.

The chain uses TRBV6-5 and TRBJ2-7; no firm D call. This CDR3 contains 14 residues. Germline CDR1 reads MNHEY; CDR2 reads SVGAGI. V was clipped by 0 bases and J by 2 bases, with 8 bases between them. This chain's CDR3 is CASSYSPGAYEQYF. CDR3 nucleotides: TGTGCCAGCAGTTACTCTCCCGGAGCCTACGAGCAGTACTTC.

This sequence joins TRBV11-3 and TRBJ2-1, with D possibly TRBD2 on 5 matching bases. V lost 4 bases and J lost 9, with 13 bases in between. Germline V CDR1 and CDR2: SGHNT, YENEEA. This CDR3 contains 13 residues. DNA for the CDR3: TGTGCCAGCAGCTCAGGACTTGGCGGTGAGCAGTTCTTC. Its translation: CASSSGLGGEQFF.

The chain links TRBV5-1 to TRBJ2-2; 9 nucleotides agree with TRBD1. The V segment lost 4 bases and the J segment 4 bases; nucleotides outside the gene matches: 8. CDR3 length: 16 amino acids. Germline V gives CDR1 SGHRS, CDR2 YFSETQ. Here the CDR3 DNA reads TGCGCCAGCAGCCCCGGGACAGGGTTAAGCACCGGGGAGCTGTTTTTT. Translating it yields CASSPGTGLSTGELFF.

This clone showed up just a few times. The rearrangement uses TRBV19 and TRBJ1-6; no clear D gene. Deletions cut 3 bases from V and 9 bases from J, with 9 bases between. This CDR3 comprises 13 residues. The germline V gene has CDR1 LNHDA and CDR2 SQIVND (reference sequence). The CDR3 is CASSMPGGSPLHF. Written as DNA, the CDR3 is TGTGCCAGTAGTATGCCTGGCGGTTCACCCCTCCACTTT.

This clone showed up just a few times. This chain uses TRBV7-9 with TRBJ1-5; no clear D gene. The germline V and J ends were trimmed by 3 bases and 2 bases, with 11 bases remaining between them. The CDR3 loop spans 15 amino acids. The germline gives CDR1 SEHNR, CDR2 FQNEAQ (reference sequence). CDR3 amino acids: CASSFEGDGNQPQHF. The CDR3 DNA follows: TGTGCCAGCAGCTTCGAGGGAGACGGCAATCAGCCCCAGCATTTT.

CDR3: CASSARTSGGTHNEQFF. The CDR3 DNA follows: TGTGCCAGCAGCGCCCGGACTAGCGGGGGGACGCACAATGAGCAGTTCTTC. This chain joins TRBV9 and TRBJ2-1; 14 bases map to TRBD2. The CDR3 runs to 17 residues. Germline lookup yields CDR1 SGDLS and CDR2 YYNGEE. The junction had 7 bases not matched to a gene; V was cut back by 3 bases and J by 5 bases.

This chain joins TRBV19 and TRBJ1-1; D uncertain. The CDR3 contains 14 residues. The V and J ends lost 3 bases and 1 base respectively, with 9 bases between them. Per germline, CDR1 LNHDA and CDR2 SQIVND (reference sequence). The CDR3 coding sequence is TGTGCCAGTAGTATGGTGGCGGCGAACACTGAAGCTTTCTTT. Translated, it gives CASSMVAANTEAFF.

The chain uses TRBV19 and TRBJ1-1; TRBD1 is a possible D gene (6 bases). V was trimmed by 5 bases and J by 2 bases, leaving 12 bases between them. CDR1 is LNHDA, CDR2 SQIVND, per germline (reference sequence). The CDR3 length is 14 residues. The CDR3 protein is CASSQDRRNTEAFF. The CDR3 DNA reads as TGTGCCAGTAGTCAGGACAGACGAAACACTGAAGCTTTCTTT. Drawing the rest from reference TRBV19 and TRBJ1-1, the complete variable domain is DGGITQSPKYLFRKEGQNVTLSCEQNLNHDAMYWYRQDPGQGLRLIYYSQIVNDFQKGDIAEGYSVSREKKESFPLTVTSAQKNPTAFYLCASSQDRRNTEAFFGQGTRLTVV.

This clone was detected only once. The V call is TRBV30, the J call TRBJ2-4, with D tentatively TRBD1 (7 bases). The germline V gene has CDR1 GTSNPN and CDR2 SVGIG (reference sequence). The CDR3 has 15 amino acids. V lost 3 bases, J lost 0 bases, and 12 bases lay in between. In DNA form, the CDR3 reads TGTGCCTGGAGCCGACAGGGACTAGCCAAAAACATTCAGTACTTC. The encoded protein is CAWSRQGLAKNIQYF.

The chain combines TRBV7-3 with TRBJ1-1, with a possible D match to TRBD1 (5 bases). CDR1 and CDR2 (germline): SGHTA, FQGTGA. V gave up 5 bases and J gave up 1 base, with 20 bases separating them. CDR3 length: 17 amino acids. CDR3 loop: CASSPSGNDSPNTEAFF. In DNA, the CDR3 is TGTGCCAGCAGCCCCTCTGGAAATGACAGTCCGAACACTGAAGCTTTCTTT. The full variable domain, in which reference TRBV7-3 and TRBJ1-1 provide the parts outside the CDR3, is GAGVSQTPSNKVTEKGKYVELRCDPISGHTALYWYRQSLGQGPEFLIYFQGTGAADDSGLPNDRFFAVRPEGSVSTLKIQRTERGDSAVYLCASSPSGNDSPNTEAFFGQGTRLTVV.

This chain connects TRBV10-2 to TRBJ1-1; D remains ambiguous. The germline V and J ends were trimmed by 4 bases and 4 bases, with 16 bases remaining between them. The CDR3 spans 15 residues. Germline V gene lookup returns CDR1 WSHSY and CDR2 SAAADI. The CDR3 bases are TGCGCCAGCAGTGGTCTGGGCTCTGATAGCACTGAAGCTTTCTTT. The encoded protein is CASSGLGSDSTEAFF.

This rearrangement joins TRBV7-9 to TRBJ2-1; perhaps TRBD1 as D (5 bases). The CDR3 contains 16 residues. Germline loops: CDR1 SEHNR, CDR2 FQNEAQ (reference sequence). V was cut by 7 bases and J by 0 bases, with 16 bases left in between. CDR3 in DNA: TGTGCCAGCACCAATAGTGGAGACAGCTCCTACAATGAGCAGTTCTTC. Amino acid sequence: CASTNSGDSSYNEQFF. Full variable domain (outside the CDR3, taken from reference TRBV7-9 and TRBJ2-1): DTGVSQNPRHKITKRGQNVTFRCDPISEHNRLYWYRQTLGQGPEFLTYFQNEAQLEKSRLLSDRFSAERPKGSFSTLEIQRTEQGDSAMYLCASTNSGDSSYNEQFFGPGTRLTVL.

This chain connects TRBV6-4 to TRBJ1-2, with TRBD1 as a possible D gene (6 bases). The CDR3 covers 14 residues. The ends were cut back, 2 bases at V and 7 bases at J, with 14 bases in the middle. Germline CDR1 reads MRHNA; CDR2 reads SNTAGT. In nucleotides, the CDR3 is TGTGCCAGCAGTGACGGGGTTGGGGACATTGGCTACACCTTC. This translates into CASSDGVGDIGYTF.

The rearrangement uses TRBV4-3 and TRBJ1-2; 7 bases line up with TRBD1. The CDR3 is 16 amino acids. Germline loops: CDR1 LGHNA, CDR2 YSLEER. V shed 3 bases, J shed 5 bases, and the junction held 12 bases outside the gene matches. The CDR3 spells CASSQQRDRQIYGYTF. In nucleotides, the CDR3 is TGCGCCAGCAGCCAGCAGAGGGACAGACAGATTTATGGCTACACCTTC.

This clone was found a few times. The rearrangement uses TRBV7-2 and TRBJ1-2; D is undetermined. The CDR3 consists of 13 residues. The germline V gene encodes CDR1 SGHTA and CDR2 FQGNSA. Trimming pared 1 base from V and 4 bases from J, leaving 7 bases between. CDR3 protein: CASSLDGPYGYTF. For the CDR3, the DNA is TGTGCCAGCAGCTTAGATGGCCCCTATGGCTACACCTTC.

The chain carries TRBV10-1 and TRBJ2-1; 9 bases align to TRBD2. V lost 8 bases to trimming and J lost 10 bases; unmatched junction nucleotides: 18. Germline CDR1 WNHNN, CDR2 SYGVQD (reference sequence). This CDR3 has 16 residues. CDR3 coding DNA: TGCGCCAGCCCTTATCTAGGGACTAGCAACTTAGTGGAGCAGTTCTTC. Translated, it gives CASPYLGTSNLVEQFF.

The J gene is TRBJ2-2, the V gene TRBV7-8; 7 nucleotides match TRBD2. Germline V CDR1 and CDR2: SGHVS, FQNEAQ. The V gene end was trimmed by 5 bases and the J gene end by 4 bases; junction bases not matched to a gene: 10. This CDR3 has 16 amino acids. CDR3 coding DNA: TGTGCCAGCAGCACCGGACTAGGATATGGCACCGGGGAGCTGTTTTTT. This translates into CASSTGLGYGTGELFF.

This clone was seen a handful of times. The genes are TRBV30 and TRBJ1-1; tentatively, D is TRBD1 (6 bases). The length of the CDR3 is 13 residues. Germline V CDR1 and CDR2: GTSNPN, SVGIG (reference sequence). Trimming removed 4 bases at V and 0 bases at J, with 9 bases between. Written as DNA, the CDR3 is TGTGCCTGGAACGGGGGGCTGAACACTGAAGCTTTCTTT. It specifies CAWNGGLNTEAFF.